The clone carrying this T cell receptor (beta chain) showed up many times. CDR3 length equals 16 residues. The germline gives CDR1 KGHDR, CDR2 SFDVKD. The V and J ends lost 3 bases and 2 bases, in that order; junction bases with no gene match: 9. The entry originates in a study of molecular identifiers for immune sequencing clone quantification. Methods described previously, with TCR primers listed, were used for bulk TCR libraries. TCRdb passed the PCR reads through MiXCR, listing each CDR3 protein once. The sample gives some 580,000 distinct CDR3 sequences, approximately 24% of which show up once; about 0.78% is in the top ten.

The specimen was naive CD8+ T cells from blood, with Jurkat cell RNA spiked in. Sample subset: FACS-sorted CD8+CD4-CCR7+CD45RA+ naive T cells. V is TRBV24-1 and J is TRBJ2-7; 7 bases fit TRBD1. This sequence originates from a human donor in good health. Some libraries in this study had Jurkat cell RNA spiked in. The CDR3 sequence is CATSDRFGTEAYEQYF. DNA of the CDR3: TGTGCCACCAGTGATCGCTTCGGGACAGAAGCCTACGAGCAGTACTTC.